One and the same sample provided the 9 T cell receptor beta chains below, sequenced in a study of a mutant IDH1 vaccine in newly diagnosed glioma (dated by TCRdb to 2020 to 2022). Libraries came from the immunoSEQ multiplex PCR assay. Sourced from immuneACCESS, this table was stored by TCRdb with only in-frame sequences that have V and J called. A share of the clones is absent; for the studies checked, an unresolved V gene accounts for under half, and the remainder has no known explanation. Here the sample has about 85,000 clones; roughly 91% occur a single time. 0.6% to 0.95% of the sample lies in the top ten. Their antigen targets remain unknown. The sample's time point label, decoded: week 47, end of study. Each vaccine dose was 300 ug of a 20-mer mutant IDH1 peptide in Montanide, given subcutaneously with topical imiquimod. The sample consisted of PBMCs, taken from a glioma patient whose treatment included an IDH1 peptide vaccine. The receptor source for this set is a woman between 50 and 59 years old with glioma.

The V gene is TRBV2, the J gene TRBJ1-4; D is ambiguous. The CDR3 is made up of 16 amino acids. Germline V gene lookup returns CDR1 SNHLY and CDR2 FYNNEI. Trimming removed 6 bases from V and 2 bases from J, with 16 bases in between. CDR3 DNA sequence: TGTGCCAGCAGGGAACTTGGAGGCGGGACTAATGAAAAACTGTTTTTT. Its protein product is CASRELGGGTNEKLFF. The variable domain in full, with the rest retrieved from reference TRBV2 and TRBJ1-4, is EPEVTQTPSHQVTQMGQEVILRCVPISNHLYFYWYRQILGQKVEFLVSFYNNEISEKSEIFDDQFSVERPDGSNFTLKIRSTKLEDSAMYFCASRELGGGTNEKLFFGSGTQLSVL.

The chain is built from TRBV28 and TRBJ1-1, with D possibly TRBD1 on 6 matching bases. V lost 7 bases and J 2 bases, leaving 14 bases between the germline ends. The CDR3 has 14 amino acids. Germline assignment: CDR1 MDHEN and CDR2 SYDVKM. This CDR3 is CASNRVSTNTEAFF. The CDR3, as DNA: TGTGCCAGCAACAGGGTTTCTACAAACACTGAAGCTTTCTTT.

V gene TRBV9 combines with J gene TRBJ2-3, with D perhaps given as TRBD1 or TRBD2 (7 bases each). This CDR3 spans 15 amino acids. Trimming pared 4 bases from V and 4 bases from J, leaving 16 bases between. CDR1 is SGDLS and CDR2 is YYNGEE in the germline V gene. This CDR3 reads CASSLSGGVADTQYF. CDR3 sequence (DNA): TGTGCCAGCAGCCTTTCAGGGGGGGTGGCAGATACGCAGTATTTT. Filled out from reference TRBV9 and TRBJ2-3, the complete variable domain reads DSGVTQTPKHLITATGQRVTLRCSPRSGDLSVYWYQQSLDQGLQFLIQYYNGEERAKGNILERFSAQQFPDLHSELNLSSLELGDSALYFCASSLSGGVADTQYFGPGTRLTVL.

The chain has TRBV5-1 and TRBJ2-1; 9 bases are a match to TRBD1. Losses at the gene ends were 4 bases for V and 1 base for J; bases not matched to a gene: 21. Germline assignment: CDR1 SGHRS and CDR2 YFSETQ. This CDR3 is built from 21 residues. The CDR3 here is CASSLPNGTGRTEVSYNEQFF. The DNA for the CDR3 is TGCGCCAGCAGCCTTCCGAACGGGACAGGGAGGACCGAGGTATCCTACAATGAGCAGTTCTTC.

The chain uses TRBV5-1 and TRBJ2-7, with D maybe TRBD2 (5 bases). This CDR3 comprises 15 residues. The V gene's germline CDR1 is SGHRS and CDR2 YFSETQ. The V gene lost 0 bases and the J gene lost 3 bases, with 13 bases spanning the gap. Here the CDR3 reads CASSLALGLNYEQYF. The DNA for the CDR3 is TGCGCCAGCAGCTTGGCCTTAGGACTGAACTACGAGCAGTACTTC. Based on the CDR3 plus reference TRBV5-1 and TRBJ2-7, the full variable domain is KAGVTQTPRYLIKTRGQQVTLSCSPISGHRSVSWYQQTPGQGLQFLFEYFSETQRNKGNFPGRFSGRQFSNSRSEMNVSTLELGDSALYLCASSLALGLNYEQYFGPGTRLTVT.

This clone was seen only a few times. The chain has TRBV7-8 and TRBJ2-7; D unresolved. Germline loops: CDR1 SGHVS, CDR2 FQNEAQ. This CDR3 has 16 residues. The V end was cut by 4 bases, the J end by 2 bases, with 18 bases between. Here the CDR3 reads CASSSSRSGRAYEQYF. The CDR3 region has the DNA TGTGCCAGCAGCTCCTCCCGTAGTGGCCGAGCCTACGAGCAGTACTTC.

This sequence joins TRBV19 and TRBJ2-6; D unresolved. The CDR3 runs 15 residues. V lost 3 bases, J lost 0 bases, and 6 bases lay in between. Germline V lookup: CDR1 LNHDA, CDR2 SQIVND (reference sequence). Here the CDR3 reads CASSIRVSGANVLTF. The CDR3 nucleotides are TGTGCCAGTAGTATTAGGGTCTCTGGGGCCAACGTCCTGACTTTC.

The V and J genes are TRBV6-5 and TRBJ2-2, with D tentatively TRBD2 (6 bases). CDR1 and CDR2 (germline): MNHEY, SVGAGI. The CDR3 is 14 residues long. The V gene lost 2 bases and the J gene lost 5 bases, with 9 bases spanning the gap. CDR3 loop: CASSYRAGTGELFF. CDR3 bases: TGTGCCAGCAGTTACAGGGCGGGGACCGGGGAGCTGTTTTTT.

This clone came up once. This chain joins TRBV18 and TRBJ2-1; D not resolved. The CDR3 runs 14 residues. V lost 6 bases and J 2 bases, leaving 11 bases between the germline ends. Looked up from germline, CDR1 is KGHSH and CDR2 is LQKENI. CDR3 nucleotide sequence: TGTGCCAGCTCGCCAAGCCGGGCCTACAATGAGCAGTTCTTC. Encoded protein: CASSPSRAYNEQFF.